A selection of T cell receptor beta chains follows, all from one sample in a study of blood T cell repertoires in COVID-19. Here immunoSEQ multiplex PCR was the method, and the copy in TCRdb shows in-frame clones only, minus some. The sample has roughly 410,000 clones; approximately 89% are singletons. The sequenced sample consisted of peripheral blood. Every receptor here comes from a woman in her forties with COVID-19, enrolled during active disease. CDR3s include the opening cysteine and the closing phenylalanine or tryptophan. The D gene is left open where the match is weak. Size tells how often a clone was seen (once, few, many) or the class of an expanded clone, and some rows leave it out.

V: TRBV28
size: once
D: -
J: TRBJ1-5
DNA: TGTGCCAGCAGTAGGGCGGGAGGGTTCAGCAATCAGCCCCAGCATTTT
CDR3: CASSRAGGFSNQPQHF

V: TRBV5-1
size: -
D: TRBD1
J: TRBJ1-4
DNA: TGCGCCAGCAGCCCGGACAGGGGGAATGGTAATGAAAAACTGTTTTTT
CDR3: CASSPDRGNGNEKLFF

V: TRBV11-2
size: -
D: TRBD1
J: TRBJ2-4
DNA: TGTGCCAGCAGCTTAGTATGGCAGGGGGCCGGGGCCAAAAACATTCAGTACTTC
CDR3: CASSLVWQGAGAKNIQYF

V: TRBV30
size: -
D: -
J: TRBJ2-7
DNA: TGTGCCTGGAGTCCAGGTTTGAGCTACGAGCAGTACTTC
CDR3: CAWSPGLSYEQYF

V: TRBV7-2
size: -
D: -
J: TRBJ1-5
DNA: TGTGCCAGCAGCTTAGTGTCAGGCTACGATCAGCCCCAGCATTTT
CDR3: CASSLVSGYDQPQHF

V: TRBV7-2
size: -
D: TRBD1
J: TRBJ2-5
DNA: TGTGCCAGCAGCTTTGACAGGGGTCGAGAGACCCAGTACTTC
CDR3: CASSFDRGRETQYF

V: TRBV5-1
size: -
D: TRBD1
J: TRBJ1-4
DNA: TGCGCCAGCAGCTTGGCCGGGACAGGGGAAGAAAAACTGTTTTTT
CDR3: CASSLAGTGEEKLFF

V: TRBV5-1
size: -
D: TRBD1
J: TRBJ2-3
DNA: TGCGCCAGCAGCACCTCCGGGACAGGCACAGATACGCAGTATTTT
CDR3: CASSTSGTGTDTQYF

V: TRBV27
size: -
D: TRBD2
J: TRBJ2-3
DNA: TGTGCCAGCAGTCGCCAGAGACTAGCGGGAGGCGGCACAGATACGCAGTATTTT
CDR3: CASSRQRLAGGGTDTQYF

V: TRBV6-5
size: -
D: TRBD1
J: TRBJ1-5
DNA: TGTGCCAGCAGAGGACAGGTCGATCAGCCCCAGCATTTT
CDR3: CASRGQVDQPQHF

V: TRBV6-5
size: -
D: -
J: TRBJ1-5
DNA: TGTGCCACCCTCCCCCGACAGGAGTATCAGCCCCAGCATTTT
CDR3: CATLPRQEYQPQHF

V: TRBV29-1
size: -
D: -
J: TRBJ2-3
DNA: TGCAGCGTTGTTTTGCAGGGTCCAACAGATACGCAGTATTTT
CDR3: CSVVLQGPTDTQYF

V: TRBV7-9
size: -
D: TRBD2
J: TRBJ2-7
DNA: TGTGCCAGCAGCCCCTGGGGACTAGCGGGGGCTGAGCAGTACTTC
CDR3: CASSPWGLAGAEQYF

V: TRBV12-5
size: -
D: -
J: TRBJ1-2
DNA: TGTGCTAGTGGTTTGGATGAGGCATACTATGGCTACACCTTC
CDR3: CASGLDEAYYGYTF

V: TRBV10-3
size: -
D: -
J: TRBJ1-4
DNA: TGTGCCATCAGTCAGGGTCCGGATACTAATGAAAAACTGTTTTTT
CDR3: CAISQGPDTNEKLFF

V: TRBV7-2
size: -
D: -
J: TRBJ1-2
DNA: TGTGCCAGCAGCTTCGACAGGAAAAACTATGGCTACACCTTC
CDR3: CASSFDRKNYGYTF

V: TRBV6-2/TRBV6-3
size: -
D: -
J: TRBJ2-3
DNA: TGTGCCAGCAGTTACACAGAAATCACAGATACGCAGTATTTT
CDR3: CASSYTEITDTQYF

V: TRBV11-3
size: few
D: -
J: TRBJ2-7
DNA: TGTGCCAGCAGCTTAGTTCAGGGCCACGAGCAGTACTTC
CDR3: CASSLVQGHEQYF

V: TRBV24-1
size: -
D: -
J: TRBJ2-2
DNA: TGTGCCACCAGTGACGACAGGGAGGCCGGGGAGCTGTTTTTT
CDR3: CATSDDREAGELFF

V: TRBV4-3
size: -
D: -
J: TRBJ1-1
DNA: TGCGCCAGCAGCCAAGCAACAGGGCTGAACACTGAAGCTTTCTTT
CDR3: CASSQATGLNTEAFF

V: TRBV15
size: -
D: TRBD1
J: TRBJ1-4
DNA: TGTGCCACCAGCAGGGGACAGGGGTACGAAAAACTGTTTTTT
CDR3: CATSRGQGYEKLFF

V: TRBV20-1
size: -
D: -
J: TRBJ1-3
DNA: TGCAGTGCTAGTATTTTGGGCACTGGAAACACCATATATTTT
CDR3: CSASILGTGNTIYF

V: TRBV30
size: -
D: -
J: TRBJ1-1
DNA: TGTGCCTGGAACAGGGTGAACACTGAAGCTTTCTTT
CDR3: CAWNRVNTEAFF

V: TRBV4-3
size: -
D: TRBD1
J: TRBJ1-1
DNA: TGCGCCAGCAGCCAGGCTGGACAGGGGAACACTGAAGCTTTCTTT
CDR3: CASSQAGQGNTEAFF

V: TRBV12-3/TRBV12-4
size: many
D: -
J: TRBJ1-1
DNA: TGTGCCAGCACACTGGCGGGAAACACTGAAGCTTTCTTT
CDR3: CASTLAGNTEAFF

V: TRBV19
size: once
D: -
J: TRBJ1-5
DNA: TGTGCCAGTAGTCCCCGTCGGGTTCTCAGCAATCAGCCCCAGCATTTT
CDR3: CASSPRRVLSNQPQHF

V: TRBV6-2/TRBV6-3
size: -
D: -
J: TRBJ2-7
DNA: TGTGCCAGCAGTAACAGGGTACCCTACGAGCAGTACTTC
CDR3: CASSNRVPYEQYF

V: TRBV30
size: -
D: -
J: TRBJ1-1
DNA: TGTGCCTGGAGTTTTACAGGGAGCACTGAAGCTTTCTTT
CDR3: CAWSFTGSTEAFF

V: TRBV7-2
size: -
D: TRBD1
J: TRBJ2-2
DNA: TGTGCCAGCAGCTTAGTAGGGACAGGGTTCACCGGGGAGCTGTTTTTT
CDR3: CASSLVGTGFTGELFF

V: TRBV12-3/TRBV12-4
size: -
D: -
J: TRBJ1-3
DNA: TGTGCCAGCAGTTTAGCAGAAGAGGACACCATATATTTT
CDR3: CASSLAEEDTIYF

V: TRBV27
size: once
D: -
J: TRBJ2-7
DNA: TGTGCCAGCAGTCCGCGCGGGACGGTGGCCTACGAGCAGTACTTC
CDR3: CASSPRGTVAYEQYF

V: TRBV10-3
size: -
D: TRBD1
J: TRBJ1-6
DNA: TGTGCCATCAGTGAAGACAGGGGGAGTAATTCACCCCTCCACTTT
CDR3: CAISEDRGSNSPLHF

V: TRBV7-3
size: -
D: TRBD2
J: TRBJ2-3
DNA: TGTGCCAGCAGCCCTAGCGGGGGGCCCACAGATACGCAGTATTTT
CDR3: CASSPSGGPTDTQYF

V: TRBV30
size: -
D: TRBD2
J: TRBJ2-7
DNA: TGTGCCTGGACTATCGGGACTAACTACGAGCAGTACTTC
CDR3: CAWTIGTNYEQYF

V: TRBV28
size: -
D: TRBD2
J: TRBJ2-3
DNA: TGTGCCAGCAGTTCAAGCGGGGGGACCGATACGCAGTATTTT
CDR3: CASSSSGGTDTQYF

V: TRBV5-4
size: -
D: TRBD1
J: TRBJ1-2
DNA: TGTGCCAGCAGCCCAAGACAGGGGGCAGACTATGGCTACACCTTC
CDR3: CASSPRQGADYGYTF

V: TRBV7-6
size: -
D: TRBD2
J: TRBJ2-7
DNA: TGTGCCAGCAGCACCTTAGCGGGGGAGTCCTACGAGCAGTACTTC
CDR3: CASSTLAGESYEQYF

V: TRBV11-2
size: once
D: -
J: TRBJ2-7
DNA: TGTGCCAGCAGCTACGGAGCGGGCCTCTACGAGCAGTACTTC
CDR3: CASSYGAGLYEQYF

V: TRBV12-3/TRBV12-4
size: -
D: -
J: TRBJ1-1
DNA: TGTGCCAGCAGTTTGTTCTCTGGAGTCGAAGCTTTCTTT
CDR3: CASSLFSGVEAFF

V: TRBV27
size: -
D: TRBD1
J: TRBJ2-7
DNA: TGTGCCAGCAGTGGACTAGGGACAGGGCGCGAGCAGTACTTC
CDR3: CASSGLGTGREQYF

V: TRBV7-9
size: -
D: TRBD1
J: TRBJ1-1
DNA: TGTGCCAGCTGCGACAGGGGACCGAACACTGAAGCTTTCTTT
CDR3: CASCDRGPNTEAFF

V: TRBV5-1
size: -
D: TRBD1
J: TRBJ1-3
DNA: TGCGCCAGCAGCTTGCAGGGGGGCACTTCGGGAAACACCATATATTTT
CDR3: CASSLQGGTSGNTIYF

V: TRBV9
size: -
D: TRBD1
J: TRBJ1-6
DNA: TGTGCCAGCAGCGTAGCTGGGACAGATAATTCACCCCTCCACTTT
CDR3: CASSVAGTDNSPLHF

V: TRBV5-6
size: -
D: -
J: TRBJ2-7
DNA: TGTGCCAGCAGCTTGGTGTTGTCGGCAGGCTACGAGCAGTACTTC
CDR3: CASSLVLSAGYEQYF

V: TRBV7-2
size: -
D: -
J: TRBJ1-5
DNA: TGTGCCAGCAGCTTAGCGGCAACAGACGATCAGCCCCAGCATTTT
CDR3: CASSLAATDDQPQHF

V: TRBV28
size: -
D: -
J: TRBJ2-3
DNA: TGTGCCAGCAAGTCCGGGTCTAGCACAGATACGCAGTATTTT
CDR3: CASKSGSSTDTQYF

V: TRBV7-2
size: -
D: -
J: TRBJ2-7
DNA: TGTGCCAGCAGCTACGGGTTCTACGAGCAGTACTTC
CDR3: CASSYGFYEQYF

V: TRBV7-9
size: -
D: TRBD1
J: TRBJ1-2
DNA: TGTGCCAGCAGCCTCTCGACAGGGAACTATGGCTACACCTTC
CDR3: CASSLSTGNYGYTF

V: TRBV28
size: once
D: -
J: TRBJ1-5
DNA: TGTGCCAGCGAATCGTGGGGGGGAGGCAATCAGCCCCAGCATTTT
CDR3: CASESWGGGNQPQHF

V: TRBV28
size: -
D: -
J: TRBJ1-6
DNA: TGTGCCAGCAGTTCACTAGGTGATTCACCCCTCCACTTT
CDR3: CASSSLGDSPLHF

V: TRBV18
size: -
D: TRBD2
J: TRBJ2-7
DNA: TGTGCCAGCTCACCACTAGCGGGAGCGTACGAGCAGTACTTC
CDR3: CASSPLAGAYEQYF

V: TRBV7-9
size: -
D: TRBD1
J: TRBJ2-5
DNA: TGTGCCAGCAGCTTAGGGACAGGGAGACAAGAGACCCAGTACTTC
CDR3: CASSLGTGRQETQYF

V: TRBV7-2
size: -
D: -
J: TRBJ2-7
DNA: TGTGCCAGCAGCTTAGACGGGGGAGGTATCTCCTACGAGCAGTACTTC
CDR3: CASSLDGGGISYEQYF